These 15 T cell receptor beta chains were sequenced from one sample in a study of graft-versus-host responses after intestinal transplantation. Using immunoSEQ multiplex PCR, the repertoire was profiled, and TCRdb retains in-frame clones only, with some absent. Of just over 20,000 clones listed, roughly 92% are singletons. The sequencing here drew on PBMCs, taken 262 days after intestinal transplant. These receptors originate from a human patient who received an intestinal transplant, so some T cells may come from the graft donor.

CDR3 region: CASSLEGTKETQYF. DNA for the CDR3: TGCGCCAGCAGCTTGGAAGGCACAAAAGAGACCCAGTACTTC. The gene calls are TRBV5-1 and TRBJ2-5, with no clear D. Germline V gene sequence: CDR1 SGHRS, CDR2 YFSETQ. V was shortened by 0 bases and J by 3 bases, with 9 bases between the two germline ends. There are 14 residues in the CDR3.

V usage is TRBV6-5 and J usage is TRBJ2-5; 7 bases fit TRBD1. Trimming removed 6 bases from V and 4 bases from J; junction bases left unmatched: 11. Germline lookup yields CDR1 MNHEY and CDR2 SVGAGI. The CDR3 length is 15 residues. CDR3 DNA: TGTGCCAGCAGCCTAGACAGGGTTGTGAGAGAGACCCAGTACTTC. It specifies CASSLDRVVRETQYF.

The rearrangement links TRBV6-6 to TRBJ1-3, with TRBD1 as a possible D gene (6 bases). Germline V lookup: CDR1 MNHNY, CDR2 SVGAGI (reference sequence). The V end was cut by 2 bases, the J end by 3 bases, with 14 bases between. The CDR3 is 16 residues long. This CDR3 reads CASSYGTGASGNTIYF. CDR3 coding DNA: TGTGCCAGCAGTTACGGGACGGGGGCGAGTGGAAACACCATATATTTT.

The chain has TRBV7-8 and TRBJ2-5; 9 positions match TRBD1. The V gene's germline CDR1 is SGHVS and CDR2 FQNEAQ. CDR3 length equals 14 residues. Unmatched junction bases numbered 4, after V lost 6 bases and J lost 2 bases. CDR3 amino acids: CASRYGQGQETQYF. The DNA for the CDR3 is TGTGCCAGCAGATACGGACAGGGGCAAGAGACCCAGTACTTC.

The rearrangement uses TRBV28 and TRBJ1-5; 7 bases line up with TRBD1. Per the germline V gene, CDR1 is MDHEN and CDR2 is SYDVKM. Trimming took 4 bases from V and 2 from J; bases not matched to a gene: 14. This CDR3 has 18 amino acids. CDR3 in amino acids: CASSSTGAERVGNQPQHF. In nucleotides, the CDR3 is TGTGCCAGCAGTTCAACAGGGGCCGAACGGGTCGGCAATCAGCCCCAGCATTTT.

The V call is TRBV27, the J call TRBJ2-3; D is undetermined. CDR3 size: 12 residues. CDR1 is MNHEY and CDR2 is SMNVEV in the germline V gene (reference sequence). Trimming left V 1 base short and J 6 bases short, with 5 bases between. For the CDR3, the DNA is TGTGCCAGCAGTTTATTGGGGGATACGCAGTATTTT. Its translation is CASSLLGDTQYF.

The rearrangement links TRBV30 to TRBJ1-1, with 9 bases lining up with TRBD1. Germline CDR1 reads GTSNPN; CDR2 reads SVGIG (reference sequence). This CDR3 spans 13 amino acids. The ends lost 6 bases at V and 3 bases at J; junction bases unmatched: 5. CDR3 region: CACPTGGDTEAFF. CDR3 DNA sequence: TGTGCCTGCCCGACAGGGGGGGACACTGAAGCTTTCTTT.

This chain connects TRBV2 to TRBJ2-2; TRBD2 aligns across 10 bases. Per the germline V gene, CDR1 is SNHLY and CDR2 is FYNNEI. V gave up 7 bases and J gave up 7 bases; unmatched junction bases: 6. This CDR3 comprises 14 residues. The CDR3 sequence is CASISGRGDGELFF. The CDR3 DNA reads as TGTGCCAGCATCAGCGGGAGGGGAGACGGGGAGCTGTTTTTT.

This clone was seen a single time. This chain joins TRBV7-8 and TRBJ1-1; D possibly corresponds to TRBD1 (5 bases). This CDR3 spans 16 amino acids. Germline V lookup: CDR1 SGHVS, CDR2 FQNEAQ. Deletions cut 5 bases from V and 4 bases from J, with 20 bases between. DNA of the CDR3: TGTGCCAGCAGCCGAAGGAGGGCAGGGCCGGTCACTGAAGCTTTCTTT. Translation gives CASSRRRAGPVTEAFF.

The rearrangement links TRBV5-1 to TRBJ2-1; 8 bases line up with TRBD1. V dropped 4 bases and J dropped 5; count of bases not matched to a gene: 5. CDR3 length: 14 amino acids. Germline V gene sequence: CDR1 SGHRS, CDR2 YFSETQ. As DNA, the CDR3 is TGCGCCAGCAGCATGGACAGGGCCCACAATGAGCAGTTCTTC. It codes for CASSMDRAHNEQFF.

V gene TRBV10-2 combines with J gene TRBJ2-1; the D gene is possibly TRBD2 (5 bases). The CDR3 extends over 16 amino acids. The germline V gene encodes CDR1 WSHSY and CDR2 SAAADI. The germline V and J ends were trimmed by 0 bases and 4 bases, with 13 bases remaining between them. The CDR3 region has the DNA TGCGCCAGCAGTGAGTCCTGGGGAGACTTTTACAATGAGCAGTTCTTC. Its translation: CASSESWGDFYNEQFF.

This clone appeared a single time. For the CDR3, the DNA is TGTGCCAGCAGCGGCACAGGGGGCACTGAAGCTTTCTTT. Encoded protein: CASSGTGGTEAFF. The V call is TRBV9, the J call TRBJ1-1, with TRBD1 identical over 8 bases. This CDR3 spans 13 amino acids. The V gene's germline CDR1 is SGDLS and CDR2 YYNGEE. J was trimmed by 4 bases and V by 3 bases; bases with no gene match: 2.

The V call is TRBV4-2, the J call TRBJ1-1; tentatively, D is TRBD1 (5 bases). V lost 0 bases to trimming and J lost 0 bases, with 11 bases between them. The germline CDR1 and CDR2 sequences are LGHNA and YNFKEQ. CDR3 size: 16 residues. The CDR3 DNA is TGTGCCAGCAGCCAAGAGCTCGGGGCCATGAACACTGAAGCTTTCTTT. It specifies CASSQELGAMNTEAFF.

The V call is TRBV7-2, the J call TRBJ2-7; D is perhaps TRBD1 or TRBD2 (6 bases each). V was cut by 8 bases and J by 12 bases, with 17 bases left in between. The V gene's germline CDR1 is SGHTA and CDR2 FQGNSA. This CDR3 region has 11 residues. The CDR3 loop is CASLLGGRSYF. The CDR3 DNA follows: TGTGCCAGCCTACTGGGGGGCAGATCGTACTTC.

The CDR3 DNA is TGTGCCAGCAGCTTCCAGGGGTCCCTTTTGGATACGCAGTATTTT. It specifies CASSFQGSLLDTQYF. The V gene is TRBV7-8, the J gene TRBJ2-3; tentatively, D is TRBD1 (6 bases). Per the germline V gene, CDR1 is SGHVS and CDR2 is FQNEAQ. The CDR3 loop spans 15 amino acids. With 3 bases removed from V and 6 bases from J, the gap between germline ends came to 16 bases.